The rows below give T cell receptor beta chains drawn from one sample of a study of T-cell reconstitution after alpha-beta-depleted transplantation in children. A single record per CDR3 protein comes from TCRdb applying MiXCR to the PCR reads. The data hold some 290,000 distinct CDR3 sequences, with about a quarter observed a single time. Source: PBMCs, mostly from graft donor cells, taken 180 days after TCRalphabeta/CD19-depleted stem cell transplant. The source of these receptors is a male patient younger than 18 who had a stem cell transplant for acute lymphoblastic leukemia, so the T cells may come from the graft donor. CDR3s include the opening cysteine and the closing phenylalanine or tryptophan. Fields, in order: CDR3 length, D gene, V gene, clone size, J gene, CDR3 protein, CDR3 DNA. D genes are given only for firm matches. The size field is filled for only some rows; it gives once, few, many or a size class.

12,-,TRBV15,-,TRBJ2-5,CATRQTQETQYF,TGTGCCACCAGACAGACTCAAGAGACCCAGTACTTC
16,-,TRBV5-1,few,TRBJ1-2,CASSLEGQRGTYGYTF,TGCGCCAGCAGCTTGGAAGGACAGCGAGGGACCTATGGCTACACCTTC
10,-,TRBV7-9,-,TRBJ1-1,CASSIPEAFF,TGTGCCAGCAGCATTCCTGAAGCTTTCTTT
13,-,TRBV13,-,TRBJ2-5,CASSTRDQETQYF,TGTGCCAGCAGCACCAGAGACCAAGAGACCCAGTACTTC
15,-,TRBV27,-,TRBJ1-2,CASSLAGGNNYGYTF,TGTGCCAGCAGTTTGGCGGGGGGTAATAACTATGGCTACACCTTC
15,TRBD2,TRBV4-1,few,TRBJ2-7,CASSQVTSGTDEQYF,TGCGCCAGCAGCCAAGTAACTAGCGGGACTGACGAGCAGTACTTC
14,-,TRBV10-3,few,TRBJ1-5,CASSTDGGNQPQHF,TGTGCCAGCTCAACGGATGGAGGCAATCAGCCCCAGCATTTT
15,-,TRBV25-1,-,TRBJ2-2,CASTDWTVNTGELFF,TGTGCCAGCACCGACTGGACAGTAAACACCGGGGAGCTGTTTTTT
14,-,TRBV6-1,-,TRBJ1-6,CASRTGGRNSPLHF,TGTGCCAGCAGAACCGGGGGGAGGAATTCACCCCTCCACTTT
14,-,TRBV20-1,-,TRBJ1-1,CSARDRTPYTEAFF,TGCAGTGCTAGAGATCGTACACCGTACACTGAAGCTTTCTTT
13,-,TRBV6-5,once,TRBJ1-5,CASSYRINQPQHF,TGTGCCAGCAGTTACAGGATCAATCAGCCCCAGCATTTT
17,TRBD2,TRBV20-1,few,TRBJ2-5,CSARDPFLAGVQETQYF,TGCAGTGCTAGAGATCCCTTTCTAGCGGGAGTCCAAGAGACCCAGTACTTC
18,TRBD1,TRBV10-3,-,TRBJ1-5,CAISGDREDWYSNQPQHF,TGTGCCATCAGTGGGGACAGGGAGGATTGGTATAGCAATCAGCCCCAGCATTTT
17,TRBD2,TRBV4-2,-,TRBJ2-5,CASSQDRSSSGQETQYF,TGTGCCAGCAGCCAAGATCGGTCGTCTAGCGGACAAGAGACCCAGTACTTC
15,TRBD2,TRBV7-8,-,TRBJ2-7,CASSFSGLAGWEQYF,TGTGCCAGCAGCTTCTCGGGACTAGCGGGGTGGGAGCAGTACTTC
9,-,TRBV7-9,-,TRBJ2-1,CASGGEQFF,TGTGCCAGCGGGGGGGAGCAGTTCTTC
15,-,TRBV27,few,TRBJ1-1,CASMGDWGWNTEAFF,TGTGCCAGCATGGGGGATTGGGGCTGGAACACTGAAGCTTTCTTT
15,-,TRBV19,-,TRBJ2-6,CASRRQPSGANVLTF,TGTGCCAGTAGAAGGCAGCCCTCTGGGGCCAACGTCCTGACTTTC
16,TRBD1,TRBV29-1,few,TRBJ1-2,CSVEHLRQGLSYGYTF,TGCAGCGTTGAACACCTCCGACAGGGGCTATCCTATGGCTACACCTTC
21,-,TRBV7-6,few,TRBJ2-1,CASSLVVRTVPGGGSYNEQFF,TGTGCCAGCAGCTTAGTTGTACGGACCGTCCCGGGCGGAGGGTCCTACAATGAGCAGTTCTTC
13,-,TRBV20-1,-,TRBJ2-5,CSARSRLLQAQYF,TGCAGTGCTAGATCCCGCCTCCTACAGGCCCAGTACTTC
13,-,TRBV20-1,-,TRBJ1-1,CISGKRMNTEAFF,TGCATCAGTGGGAAGAGAATGAACACTGAAGCTTTCTTT
15,-,TRBV2,few,TRBJ2-6,CASTFLASGANVLTF,TGTGCCAGCACCTTTCTAGCTTCTGGGGCCAACGTCCTGACTTTC
12,-,TRBV20-1,-,TRBJ1-2,CSARDSGVSYTF,TGCAGTGCTAGAGATTCGGGGGTGAGCTACACCTTC
16,-,TRBV4-2,-,TRBJ2-5,CASSQDQASWPETQYF,TGTGCCAGCAGCCAAGATCAGGCTAGCTGGCCGGAGACCCAGTACTTC
19,TRBD2,TRBV5-1,-,TRBJ2-1,CASSLKSLASGRPGDEQFF,TGCGCCAGCAGCTTGAAAAGTCTGGCTAGCGGGAGGCCCGGGGATGAGCAGTTCTTC
11,-,TRBV10-3,few,TRBJ2-1,CAISERTEQFF,TGTGCCATCAGTGAGAGGACTGAGCAGTTCTTC
13,-,TRBV7-3,-,TRBJ1-6,CASSSSNGSPLHF,TGTGCCAGCTCGTCATCCAATGGTTCACCCCTCCACTTT
13,-,TRBV29-1,few,TRBJ2-7,CSVWGTDHHEQYF,TGCAGCGTTTGGGGGACGGACCATCACGAGCAGTACTTC
14,-,TRBV5-1,few,TRBJ1-4,CASSLKGYNEKLFF,TGCGCCAGCAGCTTGAAGGGGTATAATGAAAAACTGTTTTTT
12,-,TRBV29-1,-,TRBJ2-3,CSVVWAWDTQYF,TGCAGCGTTGTGTGGGCATGGGATACGCAGTATTTT
14,TRBD2,TRBV6-5,many,TRBJ2-5,CASSYFLAEETQYF,TGTGCCAGCAGTTACTTCCTAGCGGAAGAGACCCAGTACTTC
14,TRBD2,TRBV9,few,TRBJ2-7,CASSSGLESYEQYF,TGTGCCAGCAGCTCCGGACTAGAATCGTACGAGCAGTACTTC
15,-,TRBV6-5,few,TRBJ2-1,CASSYGSYSYNEQFF,TGTGCCAGCAGTTACGGGAGCTACTCCTACAATGAGCAGTTCTTC
14,-,TRBV5-1,-,TRBJ1-1,CASSWGHREYEAFF,TGCGCCAGCAGCTGGGGACACAGGGAGTATGAAGCTTTCTTT
13,-,TRBV20-1,few,TRBJ1-1,CSAPRTANTEAFF,TGCAGTGCCCCGAGGACAGCAAACACTGAAGCTTTCTTT
18,-,TRBV11-2,-,TRBJ1-1,CASSSLTHWTRRGPEAFF,TGTGCCAGCAGCTCCCTTACGCACTGGACAAGACGAGGCCCTGAAGCTTTCTTT
17,TRBD2,TRBV4-2,few,TRBJ2-3,CASSKRTSGKVTDTQYF,TGTGCCAGCAGCAAACGGACTAGCGGGAAAGTAACAGATACGCAGTATTTT
17,TRBD2,TRBV12-3/TRBV12-4,-,TRBJ2-2,CTSKTMGLAGVTGELFF,TGTACCAGCAAAACCATGGGACTAGCGGGAGTTACCGGGGAGCTGTTTTTT
16,-,TRBV6-2/TRBV6-3,few,TRBJ2-1,CASSYFPPSVHNEQFF,TGTGCCAGCAGTTACTTCCCCCCTAGCGTACACAATGAGCAGTTCTTC
14,-,TRBV18,few,TRBJ1-2,CASSPMTANYGYTF,TGTGCCAGCTCACCTATGACAGCCAACTATGGCTACACCTTC
14,-,TRBV19,-,TRBJ2-1,CASSPNWAGNEQFF,TGTGCCAGTAGTCCTAACTGGGCGGGGAATGAGCAGTTCTTC
18,TRBD2,TRBV12-3/TRBV12-4,few,TRBJ2-5,CASSLRGTSGSVEETQYF,TGTGCCAGCAGTTTAAGAGGGACTAGCGGGAGTGTGGAGGAGACCCAGTACTTC
14,-,TRBV6-5,-,TRBJ2-7,CASSYRGSPYEQYF,TGTGCCAGCAGTTACAGGGGGAGCCCTTACGAGCAGTACTTC
13,-,TRBV7-3,few,TRBJ2-1,CASSSTPGLGQFF,TGTGCCAGCAGCTCGACCCCGGGGTTGGGGCAGTTCTTC
15,-,TRBV6-1,-,TRBJ2-1,CASSGGSPSYNEQFF,TGTGCCAGCAGTGGGGGGTCCCCTTCCTACAATGAGCAGTTCTTC
11,-,TRBV12-3/TRBV12-4,many,TRBJ2-7,CASSFAYEQYF,TGTGCCAGCAGTTTCGCCTACGAGCAGTACTTC
18,-,TRBV3-1,-,TRBJ2-1,CATSQEGSGIPSYNEQFF,TGTGCCACCAGCCAAGAGGGGAGCGGAATTCCTTCCTACAATGAGCAGTTCTTC
17,-,TRBV5-1,few,TRBJ1-3,CASSLDGIVAPGNTIYF,TGCGCCAGCAGCTTGGATGGGATCGTCGCTCCTGGAAACACCATATATTTT
19,-,TRBV5-1,-,TRBJ2-6,CASSLWDKPPLDGANVLTF,TGCGCCAGCAGCTTGTGGGACAAACCCCCGTTAGATGGGGCCAACGTCCTGACTTTC
13,-,TRBV15,few,TRBJ2-4,CATSSGGPIIQYF,TGTGCCACCAGCAGCGGGGGTCCTATAATTCAGTACTTC
14,-,TRBV25-1,-,TRBJ1-2,CASSDPGTGLGYTF,TGTGCCAGCAGTGATCCCGGGACCGGCCTTGGCTACACCTTC
15,-,TRBV5-1,-,TRBJ1-4,CASSLERGGNEKLFF,TGCGCCAGCAGCTTGGAGAGGGGCGGTAATGAAAAACTGTTTTTT
18,-,TRBV7-3,-,TRBJ2-3,CASSLTPLRTPSTDTQYF,TGTGCCAGCAGCTTAACGCCTTTGCGCACGCCTAGCACAGATACGCAGTATTTT
17,-,TRBV7-3,few,TRBJ2-7,CASSLKGGSSADYEQYF,TGTGCCAGCAGCTTAAAGGGTGGTTCTAGCGCGGACTACGAGCAGTACTTC
16,TRBD2,TRBV5-1,-,TRBJ2-7,CASSLASGKQIYEQYF,TGCGCCAGCAGCTTGGCTAGCGGGAAGCAGATCTACGAGCAGTACTTC
15,-,TRBV2,few,TRBJ2-1,CASSEAARFYNEQFF,TGTGCCAGCAGTGAGGCCGCCAGATTCTACAATGAGCAGTTCTTC
18,-,TRBV21-1,-,TRBJ2-7,CASSKERKTGRPSYEQYF,TGTGCCAGCAGCAAAGAGCGAAAGACAGGGCGTCCCTCCTACGAGCAGTACTTC
12,-,TRBV29-1,-,TRBJ1-1,CSVEESNTEAFF,TGCAGCGTTGAAGAGAGTAACACTGAAGCTTTCTTT
14,-,TRBV4-1,-,TRBJ2-7,CASSQDRRTYEQYF,TGCGCCAGCAGCCAAGATCGACGGACCTACGAGCAGTACTTC